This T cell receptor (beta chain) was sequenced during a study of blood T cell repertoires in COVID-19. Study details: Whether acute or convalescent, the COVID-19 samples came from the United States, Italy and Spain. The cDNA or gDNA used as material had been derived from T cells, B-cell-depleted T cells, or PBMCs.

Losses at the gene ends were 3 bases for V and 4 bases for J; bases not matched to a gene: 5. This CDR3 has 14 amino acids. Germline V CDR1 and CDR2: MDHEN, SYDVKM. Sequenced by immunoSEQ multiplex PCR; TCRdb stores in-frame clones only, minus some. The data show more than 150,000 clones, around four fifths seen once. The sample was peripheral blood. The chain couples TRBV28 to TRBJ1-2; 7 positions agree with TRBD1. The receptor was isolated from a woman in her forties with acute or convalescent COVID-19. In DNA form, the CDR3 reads TGTGCCAGCAGTTTGGGACAGCCGATCTATGGCTACACCTTC. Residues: CASSLGQPIYGYTF.